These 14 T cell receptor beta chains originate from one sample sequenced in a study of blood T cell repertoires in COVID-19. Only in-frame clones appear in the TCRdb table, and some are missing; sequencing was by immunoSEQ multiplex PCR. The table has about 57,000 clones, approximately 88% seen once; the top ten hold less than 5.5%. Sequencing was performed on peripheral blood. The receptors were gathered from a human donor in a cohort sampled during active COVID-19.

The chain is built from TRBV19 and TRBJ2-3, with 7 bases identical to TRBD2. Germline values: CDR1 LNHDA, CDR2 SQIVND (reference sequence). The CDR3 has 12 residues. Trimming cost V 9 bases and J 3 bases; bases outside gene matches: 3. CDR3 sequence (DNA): TGTGCCAGCAAGCGGGATACAGATACGCAGTATTTT. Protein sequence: CASKRDTDTQYF.

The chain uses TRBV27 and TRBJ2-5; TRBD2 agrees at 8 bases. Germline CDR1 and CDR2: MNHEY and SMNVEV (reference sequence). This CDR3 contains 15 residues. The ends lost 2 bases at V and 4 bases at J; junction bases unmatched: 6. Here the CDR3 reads CASSLTGGPLETQYF. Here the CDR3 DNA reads TGTGCCAGCAGTTTAACGGGGGGGCCGTTAGAGACCCAGTACTTC.

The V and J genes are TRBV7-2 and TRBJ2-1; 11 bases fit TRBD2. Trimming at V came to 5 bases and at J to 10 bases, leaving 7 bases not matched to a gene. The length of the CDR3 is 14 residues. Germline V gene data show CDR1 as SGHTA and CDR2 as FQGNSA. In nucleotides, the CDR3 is TGTGCCAGCAGCACTCTAGCGGGGGGTGGAGAGCAGTTCTTC. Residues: CASSTLAGGGEQFF.

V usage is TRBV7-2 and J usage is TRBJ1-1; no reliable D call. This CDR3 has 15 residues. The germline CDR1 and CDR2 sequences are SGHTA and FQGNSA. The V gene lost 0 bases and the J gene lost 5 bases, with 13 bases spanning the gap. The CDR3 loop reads CASSLAQGLRTEAFF. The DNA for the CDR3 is TGTGCCAGCAGCTTAGCGCAAGGACTGAGGACTGAAGCTTTCTTT.

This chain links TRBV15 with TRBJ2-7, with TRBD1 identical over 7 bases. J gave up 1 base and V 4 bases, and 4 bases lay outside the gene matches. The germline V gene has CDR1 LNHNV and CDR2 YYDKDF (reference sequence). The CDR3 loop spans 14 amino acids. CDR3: CATSKGGSSYEQYF. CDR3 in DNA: TGTGCCACCAGCAAAGGGGGCAGTTCCTACGAGCAGTACTTC.

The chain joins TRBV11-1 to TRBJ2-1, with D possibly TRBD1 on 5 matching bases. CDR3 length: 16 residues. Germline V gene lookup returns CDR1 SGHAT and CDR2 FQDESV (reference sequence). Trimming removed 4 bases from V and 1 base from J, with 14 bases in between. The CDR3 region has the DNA TGTGCCAGCAGCTCTGTAACAGGAAGGTCCTACAATGAGCAGTTCTTC. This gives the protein CASSSVTGRSYNEQFF.

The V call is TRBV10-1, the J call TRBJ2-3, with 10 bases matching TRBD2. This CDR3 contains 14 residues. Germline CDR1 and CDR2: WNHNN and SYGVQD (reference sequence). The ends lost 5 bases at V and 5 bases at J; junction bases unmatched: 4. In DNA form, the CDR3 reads TGCGCCAGCAGTCTAGCGGGAGAGATAGATACGCAGTATTTT. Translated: CASSLAGEIDTQYF.

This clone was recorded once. CDR3 coding DNA: TGCAGTGCTAGTCGCGGGACAGGGCGAGGAAACACCATATATTTT. This translates into CSASRGTGRGNTIYF. The V gene is TRBV20-1, the J gene TRBJ1-3, with TRBD1 matching 9 bases. Germline V gives CDR1 DFQATT, CDR2 SNEGSKA (reference sequence). V gave up 3 bases and J gave up 4 bases; unmatched junction bases: 7. The CDR3 spans 15 residues.

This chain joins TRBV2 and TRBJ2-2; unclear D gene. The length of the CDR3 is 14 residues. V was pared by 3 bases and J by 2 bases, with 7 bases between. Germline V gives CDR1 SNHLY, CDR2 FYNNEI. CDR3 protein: CASSDSGNTGELFF. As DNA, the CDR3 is TGTGCCAGCAGTGATTCGGGTAACACCGGGGAGCTGTTTTTT. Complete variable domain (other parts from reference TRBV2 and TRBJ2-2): EPEVTQTPSHQVTQMGQEVILRCVPISNHLYFYWYRQILGQKVEFLVSFYNNEISEKSEIFDDQFSVERPDGSNFTLKIRSTKLEDSAMYFCASSDSGNTGELFFGEGSRLTVL.

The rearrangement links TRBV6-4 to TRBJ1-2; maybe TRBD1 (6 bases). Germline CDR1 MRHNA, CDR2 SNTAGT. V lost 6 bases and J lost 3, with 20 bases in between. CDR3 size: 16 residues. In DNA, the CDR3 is TGTGCCAGCAGATGGGACACCCAATCCCGGGACTATGGCTACACCTTC. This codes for CASRWDTQSRDYGYTF.

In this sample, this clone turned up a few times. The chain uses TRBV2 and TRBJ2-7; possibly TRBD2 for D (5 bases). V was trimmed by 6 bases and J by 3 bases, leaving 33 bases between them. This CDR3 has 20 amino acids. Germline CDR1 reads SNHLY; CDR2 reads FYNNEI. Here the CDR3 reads CASSPKWGLASPSGNYEQYF. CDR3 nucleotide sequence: TGTGCCAGCAGCCCTAAGTGGGGTCTAGCCTCTCCCTCTGGGAACTACGAGCAGTACTTC.

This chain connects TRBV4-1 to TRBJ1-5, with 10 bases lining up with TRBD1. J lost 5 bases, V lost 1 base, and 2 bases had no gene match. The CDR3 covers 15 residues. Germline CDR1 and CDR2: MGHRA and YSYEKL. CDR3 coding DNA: TGCGCCAGCAGCCAAGCGGGACAGGGGTATCAGCCCCAGCATTTT. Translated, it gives CASSQAGQGYQPQHF.

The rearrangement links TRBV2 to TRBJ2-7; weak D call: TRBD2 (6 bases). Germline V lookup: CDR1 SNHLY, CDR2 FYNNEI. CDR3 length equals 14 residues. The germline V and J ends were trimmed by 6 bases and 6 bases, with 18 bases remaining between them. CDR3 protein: CASRDGSGFSEQYF. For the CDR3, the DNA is TGTGCCAGCAGGGACGGGAGTGGGTTTAGCGAGCAGTACTTC.

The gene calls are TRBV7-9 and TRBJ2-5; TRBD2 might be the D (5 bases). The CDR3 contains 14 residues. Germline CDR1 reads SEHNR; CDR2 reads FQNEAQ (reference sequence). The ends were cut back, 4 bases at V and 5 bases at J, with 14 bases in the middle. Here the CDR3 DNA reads TGTGCCAGCAGCTATGCGGGTGGCGGGGAGACCCAGTACTTC. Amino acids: CASSYAGGGETQYF.